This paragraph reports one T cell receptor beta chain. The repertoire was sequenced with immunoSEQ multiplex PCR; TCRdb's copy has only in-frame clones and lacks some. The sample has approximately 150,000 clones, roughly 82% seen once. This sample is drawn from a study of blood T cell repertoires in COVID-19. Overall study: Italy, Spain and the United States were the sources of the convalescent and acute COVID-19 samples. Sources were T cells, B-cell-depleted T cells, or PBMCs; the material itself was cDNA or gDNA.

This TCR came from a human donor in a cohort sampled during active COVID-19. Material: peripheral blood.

The CDR3 DNA sequence: TGTGCCTGGAGCCGAGGCCCCTACAATGAGCAGTTCTTC. Protein sequence: CAWSRGPYNEQFF. The rearrangement joins TRBV30 to TRBJ2-1; D gene ambiguous. With 3 bases removed from V and 2 bases from J, the gap between germline ends came to 8 bases. Germline V gene data show CDR1 as GTSNPN and CDR2 as SVGIG (reference sequence). There are 13 residues in the CDR3. Supplemented by reference TRBV30 and TRBJ2-1, the full variable domain reads SQTIHQWPATLVQPVGSPLSLECTVEGTSNPNLYWYRQAAGRGLQLLFYSVGIGQISSEVPQNLSASRPQDRQFILSSKKLLLSDSGFYLCAWSRGPYNEQFFGPGTRLTVL.